The next 17 T cell receptor beta chains were all read from a single sample in a study of identical twins. TCRdb redid the calling of the 5' RACE reads with MiXCR, one entry per CDR3 protein. The sample records 400,000 to 650,000 distinct CDR3 sequences, around 20% being singletons. Separately, the same data were catalogued under a study of T cells expressing NK-cell markers.

The sample consisted of CD4+ T cells sorted from blood. All receptors come from a young woman in good health.

This clonotype was observed a few times. The V call is TRBV7-9, the J call TRBJ2-1; tentatively, D is TRBD2 (6 bases). The CDR3 extends over 13 amino acids. From germline, CDR1 is SEHNR and CDR2 FQNEAQ (reference sequence). Deletions cut 8 bases from V and 4 bases from J, with 12 bases between. CDR3 in amino acids: CASRPGGYNEQFF. In DNA, the CDR3 is TGTGCCAGCCGACCCGGAGGGTACAATGAGCAGTTCTTC.

The chain couples TRBV15 to TRBJ2-3; 9 nucleotides agree with TRBD2. The germline V gene encodes CDR1 LNHNV and CDR2 YYDKDF (reference sequence). V lost 0 bases, J lost 1 base, and 5 bases stayed unmatched. The CDR3 length is 17 residues. The CDR3, as DNA: TGTGCCACCAGCAGAGAACCCCAGCGGGGGGGCACAGATACGCAGTATTTT. This translates into CATSREPQRGGTDTQYF.

The chain uses TRBV5-1 and TRBJ2-1; 12 nucleotides agree with TRBD2. The V segment lost 0 bases and the J segment 8 bases; nucleotides outside the gene matches: 21. This CDR3 comprises 21 residues. The germline gives CDR1 SGHRS, CDR2 YFSETQ. CDR3 DNA: TGCGCCAGCAGCTTGGGGGTTTACTATATGCCTAGCGGGAGGGCCTCGGATGAGCAGTTCTTC. Its protein product is CASSLGVYYMPSGRASDEQFF. Combining the CDR3 with reference TRBV5-1 and TRBJ2-1 gives the whole variable domain KAGVTQTPRYLIKTRGQQVTLSCSPISGHRSVSWYQQTPGQGLQFLFEYFSETQRNKGNFPGRFSGRQFSNSRSEMNVSTLELGDSALYLCASSLGVYYMPSGRASDEQFFGPGTRLTVL.

The CDR3 DNA sequence: TGTGCCAGCAGCCGACTGAGGAGCACAGATACGCAGTATTTT. Its translation is CASSRLRSTDTQYF. This chain joins TRBV7-2 and TRBJ2-3; D is unresolved. Trimming cost V 5 bases and J 0 bases, with 9 bases left between them. Germline V gene data show CDR1 as SGHTA and CDR2 as FQGNSA. This CDR3 is 14 amino acids long.

The V gene is TRBV4-1, the J gene TRBJ2-2; D unclear. Trimming stripped 0 bases from V and 3 bases from J, with 8 bases between. This CDR3 has 15 residues. Germline V gene data show CDR1 as MGHRA and CDR2 as YSYEKL. The CDR3 here is CASSQEEQYTGELFF. The CDR3 DNA follows: TGCGCCAGCAGCCAAGAAGAACAGTACACCGGGGAGCTGTTTTTT.

There are a few counts of this clonotype. The genes are TRBV20-1 and TRBJ2-3; the D call may be TRBD1 or TRBD2 (6 bases each). The V gene lost 2 bases and the J gene lost 0 bases, with 12 bases spanning the gap. CDR1 and CDR2 (germline): DFQATT, SNEGSKA (reference sequence). This CDR3 comprises 15 residues. The chain's CDR3 is CSARKGGTSTDTQYF. DNA of the CDR3: TGCAGTGCTAGAAAGGGGGGAACTAGCACAGATACGCAGTATTTT.

This clonotype appeared once. A single base separates this from a much larger clone, so it may be a read error. The chain recombines TRBV12-3 or TRBV12-4 with TRBJ1-1; maybe TRBD1 (5 bases). CDR3 length: 11 residues. Trimming pared 3 bases from V and 8 bases from J, leaving 7 bases between. The CDR3 DNA follows: TGTGCCAGCAGTTTCTCAGGGGAAGCTTTCTTT. Encoded protein: CASSFSGEAFF.

This clonotype showed up just a few times. V is TRBV7-2 and J is TRBJ2-1; D is undetermined. The CDR3 is made up of 14 amino acids. V dropped 5 bases and J dropped 9 bases, with 17 bases sitting between them. In germline, CDR1 is SGHTA, CDR2 FQGNSA. CDR3 sequence reads: CASSVRFGGAEQFF. In DNA, the CDR3 is TGTGCCAGCAGCGTAAGGTTCGGTGGAGCTGAGCAGTTCTTC.

This clonotype was counted a few times. The chain links TRBV5-1 to TRBJ2-3; the D gene is possibly TRBD2 (6 bases). V lost 4 bases, J lost 1 base, and 19 bases lay in between. Looked up from germline, CDR1 is SGHRS and CDR2 is YFSETQ. This CDR3 is built from 17 residues. The CDR3 nucleotides are TGCGCCAGCAGCAGTACGCGTGGGGGGTTTCGCACAGATACGCAGTATTTT. Its translation: CASSSTRGGFRTDTQYF.

This clonotype was counted only a few times. The gene calls are TRBV12-3 or TRBV12-4 and TRBJ2-3, with unresolved D. The CDR3 is 14 residues long. The V end was cut by 2 bases, the J end by 3 bases, with 9 bases between. CDR3 sequence: CASSLKQMTDTQYF. DNA for the CDR3: TGTGCCAGCAGTTTAAAACAGATGACAGATACGCAGTATTTT.

This clonotype was detected only a few times. The rearrangement uses TRBV20-1 and TRBJ2-1; D not certain. Trimming left V 3 bases short and J 7 bases short, with 13 bases between. The CDR3 contains 13 residues. Germline lookup yields CDR1 DFQATT and CDR2 SNEGSKA (reference sequence). Here the CDR3 reads CSARQTTRNEQFF. The DNA for the CDR3 is TGCAGTGCTAGGCAGACCACCCGGAATGAGCAGTTCTTC.

This clonotype was observed at least ten times. The chain links TRBV20-1 to TRBJ1-2; perhaps TRBD1 as D (5 bases). Germline assignment: CDR1 DFQATT and CDR2 SNEGSKA (reference sequence). With 2 bases removed from V and 4 bases from J, the gap between germline ends came to 14 bases. CDR3 length: 14 residues. Here the CDR3 reads CSARTPGSGYGYTF. The CDR3 DNA is TGCAGTGCTAGAACCCCAGGGTCGGGCTATGGCTACACCTTC.

This chain uses TRBV5-1 with TRBJ2-1, with D unclear. The CDR3 extends over 15 amino acids. V lost 0 bases and J 8 bases, leaving 15 bases between the germline ends. CDR1 is SGHRS and CDR2 is YFSETQ in the germline V gene. The chain's CDR3 is CASSLGSNLLDEQFF. CDR3 sequence (DNA): TGCGCCAGCAGCTTGGGTAGCAATCTTCTGGATGAGCAGTTCTTC.

This clonotype has more than one count but fewer than ten. J is TRBJ2-5 and V is TRBV14, with 7 bases fitting TRBD2. Germline lookup yields CDR1 SGHDN and CDR2 FVKESK. V shed 6 bases, J shed 2 bases, and the junction held 9 bases outside the gene matches. The CDR3 loop spans 15 amino acids. CDR3 amino acids: CASSWIAGPQETQYF. CDR3 sequence (DNA): TGTGCCAGCAGTTGGATAGCGGGCCCTCAAGAGACCCAGTACTTC.

CDR3 bases: TGTGCCAGCAGCGAGGGACAGGGGCCGAATCAGCCCCAGCATTTT. This encodes CASSEGQGPNQPQHF. The chain uses TRBV5-4 and TRBJ1-5; 10 bases map to TRBD1. Germline lookup yields CDR1 SGHNT and CDR2 YYREEE (reference sequence). The CDR3 runs to 15 residues. V was clipped by 4 bases and J by 4 bases; unmatched bases: 5. The variable domain in full, completed from reference TRBV5-4 and TRBJ1-5, reads ETGVTQSPTHLIKTRGQQVTLRCSSQSGHNTVSWYQQALGQGPQFIFQYYREEENGRGNFPPRFSGLQFPNYSSELNVNALELDDSALYLCASSEGQGPNQPQHFGDGTRLSIL.

The gene calls are TRBV25-1 and TRBJ1-5; D uncertain. Trimming took 9 bases from V and 4 from J, leaving 16 bases between them. This CDR3 comprises 14 residues. Germline V gene data show CDR1 as MGHDK and CDR2 as SYGVNS. The CDR3 loop reads CARREGRPNQPQHF. The CDR3 DNA reads TGTGCCAGACGAGAAGGGCGGCCGAATCAGCCCCAGCATTTT.

V gene TRBV7-2 combines with J gene TRBJ1-1; no clear D gene. This CDR3 region has 14 residues. V lost 1 base, J lost 3 bases, and 9 bases lay in between. CDR1 and CDR2 (germline): SGHTA, FQGNSA. The DNA for the CDR3 is TGTGCCAGCAGCTTAGGGAGGCAGTACACTGAAGCTTTCTTT. Translating gives CASSLGRQYTEAFF.